This T cell receptor beta chain was retrieved from a study of T cell responses to AZD1222 COVID-19 vaccine (dated by TCRdb to about 2021). Regarding the complete study: A total of approximately 240 trial participants underwent TCR sequencing, of whom some 210 received two doses of AZD1222 and about 25 received two doses of the MenACWY control vaccine. Trial participants were enrolled by age into 18-55, 56-69 and 70-plus year subgroups, with roughly 160, 29 and 62 TCR-sequenced participants respectively. Broader findings and caveats from the paper: In the small 56-69-year group, the increase in depth fell short of significance, most likely because of low power. Participants were mostly white British, with more females than males. The authors suggested clonal diversity may have been underestimated. CD4 TCRs associated with the vaccine covered the entire spike protein, and the dominant responses were in regions 160-218 and 743-854. Nearly half of unique spike-specific TCRs reportedly recognized epitopes outside regions mutated in the B.1.351 and B.1.1.7 variants. After two AZD1222 doses, both the breadth and the depth of spike-specific TCRs were significantly higher than at day 0 and than in MenACWY recipients. Conclusions about previously exposed vaccinees are limited because only six or seven AZD1222 recipients were SARS-CoV-2 seropositive at baseline. Because no day 14 peak-response samples were available, repertoires were characterized only after the peak T cell response.

The CDR3 regions of human TCRbeta chains were analyzed by immunosequencing. Regarding the original processing steps: Repertoire TCRs were matched against a reference library of SARS-CoV-2-specific TCRs generated with the MIRA antigen-specificity platform. Breadth was defined as the fraction of unique TCRs that were SARS-CoV-2-associated, and depth was defined as the fraction of total T cells that were SARS-CoV-2-associated. Using the MIRA data, every spike-specific TCR was mapped to the spike region that the TCR reacted to and assigned to either a CD4 or a CD8 class. Log10-transformed breadth and depth values were compared by one-way ANOVA with Sidak's multiple comparisons tests. This immuneACCESS table, as held by TCRdb, lists in-frame sequences with V and J called but not all clones. Of the missing ones, under half trace to an unresolved V gene in checked studies; the others have no known cause. V, J and clone size are taken as reported in that table, and D and trimming were inferred from the DNA itself. This sample lists roughly 18,000 clones; approximately 80% were detected once. Approximately 15% of the sample rests with the top ten.

The CDR3 goes from the cysteine to the phenylalanine over 13 residues. Only the CDR3 DNA is retained, 39 bases long and in frame from the first base. V and J are trimmed by 6 bases and 5 bases, and the gene matches miss 5 bases of the junction. The sample's time point, from its label and the paper: about 28 days (+/-7) after the second vaccine dose. AZD1222 recipients whose second dose came at about 4 weeks and those whose second dose came at about 12 weeks were combined into one group, since spike-specific TCR depth and breadth did not differ between the two schedules. Samples from vaccinated people were obtained from the UK trials COV001 and COV002, which included a single-blind randomized controlled phase 2/3 trial of AZD1222 (ChAdOx1 nCoV-19) in healthy adults. For TCRbeta chain sequencing, PBMC samples from trial participants were taken at day 0 and at day 28 after the second dose. This clone was observed a few times. Its antigen is currently not known. No clone much larger than this one lies a single base away; base qualities are absent.

Here the sequenced sample was peripheral blood, taken 28 days after the second AZD1222 dose. Rearrangement joined TRBV12-3 or TRBV12-4 to TRBJ1-2; a stretch of 8 junction bases matches TRBD1. This TCR was recovered from an adult who received the AZD1222 COVID-19 vaccine. The CDR3 region has the sequence CASSQGQGYGYTF. The DNA reads TGTGCCAGCAGCCAAGGACAGGGATATGGCTACACCTTC.